Here is one T cell receptor (beta chain) with its context. These data come from a study of shared clonotypes between healthy human individuals. The data were produced by immunoSEQ multiplex PCR, yet TCRdb's version contains in-frame clones alone and is incomplete. In the table there are more than 2 million clones, around 95% of which are singletons. V was clipped by 4 bases and J by 2 bases, with 20 bases between them. This CDR3 comprises 17 residues. CDR1 is SGDLS and CDR2 is YYNGEE in the germline V gene. It was CD45RO-negative cells, positively selected for CCR7, that made up naive CD8 cells, with terminally differentiated effector memory CD45RA+ cells excluded.

The source material was naive CD8+ T cells from PBMCs. This sequence joins TRBV9 and TRBJ2-3; TRBD1 might be the D (5 bases). The TCR comes from a man aged 18 to 29 in good health. Some clones in this sample may be carry-over from other donors' samples. The CDR3 here is CASSPKGVTVFTDTQYF. The CDR3 nucleotides read TGTGCCAGCAGCCCCAAGGGTGTGACAGTTTTCACAGATACGCAGTATTTT.